This T cell receptor (beta chain) was captured in a study of regulatory T cells in long-lasting Graves disease. The time point denotes: persistent/refractory GD, antithyroid drugs over 5 years with positive TRAb. The TCR library was made from RNA that had been extracted from PBMCs in TRIzol. Through Arm-PCR of CDR3 regions and iRepertoire HTBI primers, TCR beta libraries were built. A single record per CDR3 protein comes from TCRdb applying MiXCR to the multiplex PCR reads. This table has over 650,000 distinct CDR3 sequences, roughly 30% appearing once. The V and J ends lost 2 bases and 4 bases, in that order; junction bases with no gene match: 6. The CDR3 spans 15 residues. Germline CDR1 DFQATT, CDR2 SNEGSKA (reference sequence).

This TCR derives from a female donor with Graves disease. The chain has TRBV20-1 and TRBJ1-5; TRBD1 aligns across 9 bases. The sequencing here drew on peripheral blood mononuclear cells (PBMCs), taken when the disease was refractory, from a patient treated with antithyroid drugs. For the CDR3, the DNA is TGCAGTGCTAGACCCCCCGGGACAGGGAATCAGCCCCAGCATTTT. Protein sequence: CSARPPGTGNQPQHF.